This T cell receptor (beta chain) originates from a study of graft-versus-host responses after intestinal transplantation. General study points: Detected in recipient marrow were GvH clones, some of which were first observed in ileum or blood.

Trimming pared 3 bases from V and 3 bases from J, leaving 12 bases between. Germline lookup yields CDR1 MNHEY and CDR2 SVGAGI. The CDR3 extends over 14 amino acids. Some clones are missing from TCRdb's copy, which holds only in-frame ones; the method was immunoSEQ multiplex PCR. The data show about 120,000 clones, with 90% to 95% seen just once and about 3.3% held by the top ten. With regard to this clone: Its matching antigen is unknown.

The source was unstimulated CD8+ T cells sorted from spleen or lymph node cells, collected before intestinal transplant. The origin of this receptor is a human donor who received an intestinal transplant. This chain uses TRBV6-5 with TRBJ2-7, with D perhaps assigned TRBD1 or TRBD2 (6 bases each). CDR3 coding DNA: TGTGCCAGCAGTTATTTAGGAGGGGGCTACGAGCAGTACTTC. This translates into CASSYLGGGYEQYF.